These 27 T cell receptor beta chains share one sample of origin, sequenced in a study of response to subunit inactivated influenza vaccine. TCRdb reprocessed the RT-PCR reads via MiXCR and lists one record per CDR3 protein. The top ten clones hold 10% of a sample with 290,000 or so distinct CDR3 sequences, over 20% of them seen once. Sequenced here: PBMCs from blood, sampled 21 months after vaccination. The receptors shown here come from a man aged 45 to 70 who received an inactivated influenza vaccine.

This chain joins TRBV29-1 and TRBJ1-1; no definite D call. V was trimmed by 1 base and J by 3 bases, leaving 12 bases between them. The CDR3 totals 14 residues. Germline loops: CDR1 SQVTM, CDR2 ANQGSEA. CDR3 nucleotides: TGCAGCGTTGAAGGGGTAGGGTTGGACACTGAAGCTTTCTTT. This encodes CSVEGVGLDTEAFF.

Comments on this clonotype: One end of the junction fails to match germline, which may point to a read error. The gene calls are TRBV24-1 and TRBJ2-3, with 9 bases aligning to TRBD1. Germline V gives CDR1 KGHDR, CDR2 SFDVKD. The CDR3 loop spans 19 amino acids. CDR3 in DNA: TGTGCCACCAGTGACGCCGGGACAGGGAGGGAGGCAAGCACGGATACGCAGTATTTT. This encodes CATSDAGTGREASTDTQYF.

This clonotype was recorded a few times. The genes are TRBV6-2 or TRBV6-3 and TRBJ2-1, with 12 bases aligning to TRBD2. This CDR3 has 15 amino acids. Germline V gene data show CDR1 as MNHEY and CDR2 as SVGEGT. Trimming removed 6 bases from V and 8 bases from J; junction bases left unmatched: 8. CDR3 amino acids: CASSPLAGGPHEQFF. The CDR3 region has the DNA TGTGCCAGCAGCCCCCTAGCGGGAGGGCCCCATGAGCAGTTCTTC.

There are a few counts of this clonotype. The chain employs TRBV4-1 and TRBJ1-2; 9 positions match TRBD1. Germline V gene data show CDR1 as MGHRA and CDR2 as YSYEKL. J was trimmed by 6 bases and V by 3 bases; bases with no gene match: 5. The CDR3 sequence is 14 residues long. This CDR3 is CASSQLGQGNGYTF. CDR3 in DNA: TGCGCCAGCAGCCAGTTGGGACAGGGTAATGGCTACACCTTC.

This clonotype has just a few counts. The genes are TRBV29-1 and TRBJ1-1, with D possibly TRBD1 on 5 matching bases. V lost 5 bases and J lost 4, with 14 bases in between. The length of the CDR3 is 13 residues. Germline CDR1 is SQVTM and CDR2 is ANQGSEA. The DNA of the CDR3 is TGCAGCGTTAAGGGGATCTGGGCCACTGAAGCTTTCTTT. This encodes CSVKGIWATEAFF.

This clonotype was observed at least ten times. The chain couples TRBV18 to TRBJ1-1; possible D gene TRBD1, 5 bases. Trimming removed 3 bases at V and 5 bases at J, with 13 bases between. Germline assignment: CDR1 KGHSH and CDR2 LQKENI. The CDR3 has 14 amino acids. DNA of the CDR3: TGTGCCAGCTCACCTTCCGGGGCAGGGACTGAAGCTTTCTTT. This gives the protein CASSPSGAGTEAFF.

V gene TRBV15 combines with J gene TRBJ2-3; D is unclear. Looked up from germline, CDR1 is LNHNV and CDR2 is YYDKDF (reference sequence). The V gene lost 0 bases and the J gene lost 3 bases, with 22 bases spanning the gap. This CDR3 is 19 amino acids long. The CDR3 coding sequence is TGTGCCACCAGCAGAGATCCAGTGGGTTCAACATCGTTAACAGATACGCAGTATTTT. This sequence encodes CATSRDPVGSTSLTDTQYF.

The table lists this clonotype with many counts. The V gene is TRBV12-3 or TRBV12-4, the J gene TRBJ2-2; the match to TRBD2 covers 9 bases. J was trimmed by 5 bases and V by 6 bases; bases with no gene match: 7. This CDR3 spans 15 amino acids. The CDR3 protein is CASSTTSGFTGELFF. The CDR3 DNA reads TGTGCCAGCAGCACGACTAGCGGATTTACCGGGGAGCTGTTTTTT.

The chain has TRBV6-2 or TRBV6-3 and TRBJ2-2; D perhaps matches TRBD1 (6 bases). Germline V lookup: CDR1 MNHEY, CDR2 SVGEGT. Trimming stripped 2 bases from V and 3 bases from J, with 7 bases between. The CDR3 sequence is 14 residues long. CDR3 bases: TGTGCCAGCAGTTACAACAGGGACACCGGGGAGCTGTTTTTT. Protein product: CASSYNRDTGELFF.

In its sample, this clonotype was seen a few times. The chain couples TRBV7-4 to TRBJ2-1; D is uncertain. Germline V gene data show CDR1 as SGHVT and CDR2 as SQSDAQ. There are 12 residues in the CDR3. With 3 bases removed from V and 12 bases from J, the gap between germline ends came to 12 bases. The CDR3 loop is CASSFKLYGQFF. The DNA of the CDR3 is TGTGCCAGCAGCTTCAAGCTGTACGGGCAGTTCTTC.

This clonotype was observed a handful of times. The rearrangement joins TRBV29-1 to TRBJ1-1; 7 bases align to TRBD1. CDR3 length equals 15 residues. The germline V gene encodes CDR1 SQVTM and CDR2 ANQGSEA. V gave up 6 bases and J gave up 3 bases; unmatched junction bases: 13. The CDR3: CSVGRTGRFDTEAFF. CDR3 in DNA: TGCAGCGTGGGAAGGACAGGACGATTTGACACTGAAGCTTTCTTT.

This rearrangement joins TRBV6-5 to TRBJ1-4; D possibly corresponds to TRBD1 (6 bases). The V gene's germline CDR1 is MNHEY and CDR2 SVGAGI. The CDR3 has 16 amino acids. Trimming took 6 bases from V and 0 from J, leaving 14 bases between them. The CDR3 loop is CASRSSRQATNEKLFF. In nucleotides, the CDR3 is TGTGCCAGCAGATCCTCTCGACAGGCAACTAATGAAAAACTGTTTTTT.

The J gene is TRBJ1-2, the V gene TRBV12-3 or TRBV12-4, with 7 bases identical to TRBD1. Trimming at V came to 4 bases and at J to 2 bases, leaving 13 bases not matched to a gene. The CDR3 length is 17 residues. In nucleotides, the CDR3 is TGTGCCAGCAGTTCGGCCGACCACAGGGGACCCAACTATGGCTACACCTTC. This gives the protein CASSSADHRGPNYGYTF.

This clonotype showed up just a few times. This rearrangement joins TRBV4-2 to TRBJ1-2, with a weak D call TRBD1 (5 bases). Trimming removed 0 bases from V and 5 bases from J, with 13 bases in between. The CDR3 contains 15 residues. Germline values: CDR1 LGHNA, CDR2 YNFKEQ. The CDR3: CASSQDSPGGYGYTF. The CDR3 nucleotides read TGTGCCAGCAGCCAAGACAGTCCGGGGGGGTATGGCTACACCTTC.

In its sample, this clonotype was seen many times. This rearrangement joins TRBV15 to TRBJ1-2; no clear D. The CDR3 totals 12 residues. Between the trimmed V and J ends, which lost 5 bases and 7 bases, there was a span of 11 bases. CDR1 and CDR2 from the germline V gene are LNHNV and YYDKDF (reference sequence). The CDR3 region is CATSEGAGGYTF. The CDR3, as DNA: TGTGCCACCAGCGAGGGAGCGGGTGGCTACACCTTC.

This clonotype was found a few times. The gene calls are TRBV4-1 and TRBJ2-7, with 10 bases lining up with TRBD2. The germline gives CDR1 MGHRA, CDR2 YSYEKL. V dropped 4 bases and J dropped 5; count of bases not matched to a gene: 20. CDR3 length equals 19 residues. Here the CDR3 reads CASSLGGTSERLSNHEQYF. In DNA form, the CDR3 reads TGCGCCAGCAGCCTAGGGGGGACTAGCGAGCGATTAAGCAACCACGAGCAGTACTTC.

The CDR3 nucleotides read TGTGCCAGCAGTTTTACTAGCGGGAGCCCTAATTATGAGCAGTTCTTC. Encoded protein: CASSFTSGSPNYEQFF. J is TRBJ2-1 and V is TRBV6-2 or TRBV6-3; 11 nucleotides match TRBD2. The CDR3 covers 16 residues. V was pared by 4 bases and J by 8 bases, with 10 bases of the junction left unmatched. The germline V gene has CDR1 MNHEY and CDR2 SVGEGT.

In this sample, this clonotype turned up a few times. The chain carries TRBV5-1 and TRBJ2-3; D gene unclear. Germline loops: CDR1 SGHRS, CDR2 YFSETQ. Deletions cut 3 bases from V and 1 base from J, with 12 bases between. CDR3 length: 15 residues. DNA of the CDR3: TGCGCCAGCAGCTGGGGAAGTGGGCGCACAGATACGCAGTATTTT. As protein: CASSWGSGRTDTQYF.

CDR3 protein: CSALRQGPYNEQFF. Here the CDR3 DNA reads TGCAGTGCTCTCAGACAGGGACCGTACAATGAGCAGTTCTTC. The J gene is TRBJ2-1, the V gene TRBV20-1, with TRBD1 matching over 7 bases. The trim removed 5 bases at V and 4 bases at J, leaving 8 bases unmatched. Germline V gene sequence: CDR1 DFQATT, CDR2 SNEGSKA (reference sequence). The CDR3 length is 14 residues.

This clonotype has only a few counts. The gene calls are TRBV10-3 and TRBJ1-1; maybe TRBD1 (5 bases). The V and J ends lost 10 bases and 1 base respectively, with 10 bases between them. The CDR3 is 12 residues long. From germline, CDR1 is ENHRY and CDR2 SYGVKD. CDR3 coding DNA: TGTGCCACCAATACAGGGAACACTGAAGCTTTCTTT. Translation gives CATNTGNTEAFF.

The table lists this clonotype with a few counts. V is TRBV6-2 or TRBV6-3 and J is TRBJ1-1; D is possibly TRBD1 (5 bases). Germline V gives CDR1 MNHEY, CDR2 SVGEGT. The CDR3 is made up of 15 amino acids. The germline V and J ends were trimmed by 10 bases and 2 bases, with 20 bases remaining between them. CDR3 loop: CAIPGAGLINTEAFF. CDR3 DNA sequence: TGTGCCATACCTGGGGCAGGGCTAATAAACACTGAAGCTTTCTTT.

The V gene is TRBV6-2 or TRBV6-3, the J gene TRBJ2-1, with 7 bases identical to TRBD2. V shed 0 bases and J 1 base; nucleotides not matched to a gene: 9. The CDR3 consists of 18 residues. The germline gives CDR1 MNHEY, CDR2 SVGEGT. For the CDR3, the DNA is TGTGCCAGCAGTTACTCGAAGGTAGCGGGCCTTTCCTACAATGAGCAGTTCTTC. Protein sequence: CASSYSKVAGLSYNEQFF.

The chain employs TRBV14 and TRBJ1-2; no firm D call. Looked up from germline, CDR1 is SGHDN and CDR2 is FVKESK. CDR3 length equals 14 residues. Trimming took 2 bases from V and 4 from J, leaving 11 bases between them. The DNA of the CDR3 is TGTGCCAGCAGCCAACGGAGGCAGGCCTATGGCTACACCTTC. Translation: CASSQRRQAYGYTF.

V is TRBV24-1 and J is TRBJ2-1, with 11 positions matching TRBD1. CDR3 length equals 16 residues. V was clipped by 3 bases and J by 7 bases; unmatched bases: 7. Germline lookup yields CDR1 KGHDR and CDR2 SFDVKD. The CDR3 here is CATSDLGQGARNEQFF. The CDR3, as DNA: TGTGCCACCAGTGATCTTGGACAGGGGGCGCGGAATGAGCAGTTCTTC.

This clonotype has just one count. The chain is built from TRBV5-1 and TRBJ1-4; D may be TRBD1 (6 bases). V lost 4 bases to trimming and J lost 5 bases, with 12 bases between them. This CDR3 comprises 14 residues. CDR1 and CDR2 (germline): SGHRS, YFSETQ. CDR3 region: CASSNQGINEKLFF. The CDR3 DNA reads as TGCGCCAGCAGCAATCAGGGGATCAATGAAAAACTGTTTTTT.

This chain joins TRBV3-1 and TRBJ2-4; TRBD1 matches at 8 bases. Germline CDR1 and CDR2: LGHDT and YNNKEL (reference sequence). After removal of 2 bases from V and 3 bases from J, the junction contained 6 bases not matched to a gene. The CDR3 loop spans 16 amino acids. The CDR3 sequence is CASSQRQGFGKNIQYF. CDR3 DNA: TGTGCCAGCAGCCAACGACAGGGGTTTGGCAAAAACATTCAGTACTTC. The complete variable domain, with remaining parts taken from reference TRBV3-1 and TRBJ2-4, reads DTAVSQTPKYLVTQMGNDKSIKCEQNLGHDTMYWYKQDSKKFLKIMFSYNNKELIINETVPNRFSPKSPDKAHLNLHINSLELGDSAVYFCASSQRQGFGKNIQYFGAGTRLSVL.

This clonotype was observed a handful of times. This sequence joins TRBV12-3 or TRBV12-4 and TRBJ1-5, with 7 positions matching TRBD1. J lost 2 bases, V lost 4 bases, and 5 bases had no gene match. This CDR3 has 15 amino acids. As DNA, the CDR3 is TGTGCCAGCAGTTCAGGGGGGCTTGGCAATCAGCCCCAGCATTTT. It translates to CASSSGGLGNQPQHF.